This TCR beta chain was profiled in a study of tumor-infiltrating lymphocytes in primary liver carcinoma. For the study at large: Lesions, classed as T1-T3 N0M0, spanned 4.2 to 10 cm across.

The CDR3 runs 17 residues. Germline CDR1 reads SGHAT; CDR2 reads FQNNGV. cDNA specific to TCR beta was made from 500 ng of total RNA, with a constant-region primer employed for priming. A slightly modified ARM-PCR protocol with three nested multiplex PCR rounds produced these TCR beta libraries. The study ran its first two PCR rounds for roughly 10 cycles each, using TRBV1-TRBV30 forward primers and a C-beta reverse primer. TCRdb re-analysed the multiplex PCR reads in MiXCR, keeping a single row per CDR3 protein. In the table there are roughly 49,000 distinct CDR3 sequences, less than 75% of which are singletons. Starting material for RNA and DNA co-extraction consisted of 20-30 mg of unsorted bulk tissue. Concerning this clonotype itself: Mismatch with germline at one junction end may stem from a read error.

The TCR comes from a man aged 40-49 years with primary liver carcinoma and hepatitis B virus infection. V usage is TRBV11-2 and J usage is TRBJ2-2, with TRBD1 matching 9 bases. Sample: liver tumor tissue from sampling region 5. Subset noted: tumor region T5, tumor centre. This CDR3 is CASSFDRDRVGTGELSF. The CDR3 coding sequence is TGTGCCAGCAGCTTTGATCGGGACAGGGTCGGTACCGGGGAGTTGTCTTTT.